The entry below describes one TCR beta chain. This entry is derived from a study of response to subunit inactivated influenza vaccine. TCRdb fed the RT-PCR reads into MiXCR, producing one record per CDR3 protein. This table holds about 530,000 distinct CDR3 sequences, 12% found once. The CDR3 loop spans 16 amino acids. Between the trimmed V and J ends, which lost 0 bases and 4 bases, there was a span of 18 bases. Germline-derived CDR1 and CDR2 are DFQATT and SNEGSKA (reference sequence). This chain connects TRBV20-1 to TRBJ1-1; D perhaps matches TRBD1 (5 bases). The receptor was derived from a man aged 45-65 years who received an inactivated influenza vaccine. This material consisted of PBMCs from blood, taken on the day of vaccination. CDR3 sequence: CSARDSVRGGGTEAFF. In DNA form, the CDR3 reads TGCAGTGCTAGAGATTCTGTAAGGGGCGGGGGCACTGAAGCTTTCTTT.